This T cell receptor (beta chain) was captured in a study of T cells in Graves' hyperthyroidism and ophthalmopathy. Researchers took RNA transcripts and amplified the TCR beta CDR3 regions from them. TCR CDR3 underwent first-round RT-PCR with the HTBI primer set. TCRdb called the multiplex PCR reads again in MiXCR, with one record for every CDR3 protein. The data hold some 300,000 distinct CDR3 sequences, with approximately 18% observed a single time. There are 16 residues in the CDR3. Germline V gene data show CDR1 as MNHEY and CDR2 as SVGEGT. Trimming left V 5 bases short and J 3 bases short, with 18 bases between. Ophthalmopathy patients had Clinical Activity Score at least 3, NOSPECS grade at least 4, duration under 3 months.

The sample comprised blood. The TCR sequence derives from a man aged 50-59 years with Graves' ophthalmopathy. This rearrangement joins TRBV6-2 or TRBV6-3 to TRBJ2-3; D is possibly TRBD2 (7 bases). CDR3 loop: CASSPEGGTRTDTQYF. The DNA of the CDR3 is TGTGCCAGCAGTCCGGAGGGGGGGACACGAACAGATACGCAGTATTTT.